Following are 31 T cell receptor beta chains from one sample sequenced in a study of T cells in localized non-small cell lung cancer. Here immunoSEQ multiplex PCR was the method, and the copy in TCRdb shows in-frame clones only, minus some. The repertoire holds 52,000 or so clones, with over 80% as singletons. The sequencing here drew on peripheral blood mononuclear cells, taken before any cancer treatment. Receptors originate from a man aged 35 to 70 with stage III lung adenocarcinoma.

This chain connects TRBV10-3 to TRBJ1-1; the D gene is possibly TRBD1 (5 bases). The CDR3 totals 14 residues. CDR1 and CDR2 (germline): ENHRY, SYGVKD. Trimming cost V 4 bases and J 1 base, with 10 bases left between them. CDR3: CAISAAGKNTEAFF. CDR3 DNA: TGTGCCATCAGTGCAGCAGGGAAGAACACTGAAGCTTTCTTT.

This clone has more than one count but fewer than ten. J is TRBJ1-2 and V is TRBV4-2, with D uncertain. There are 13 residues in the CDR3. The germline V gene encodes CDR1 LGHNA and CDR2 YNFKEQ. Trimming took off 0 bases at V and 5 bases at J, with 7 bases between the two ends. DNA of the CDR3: TGTGCCAGCAGCCAAGATGCCGGGTATGGCTACACCTTC. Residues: CASSQDAGYGYTF.

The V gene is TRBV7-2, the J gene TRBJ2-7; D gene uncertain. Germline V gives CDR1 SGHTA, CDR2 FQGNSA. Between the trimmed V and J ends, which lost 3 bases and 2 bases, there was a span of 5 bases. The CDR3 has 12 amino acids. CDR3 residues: CASSFTTYEQYF. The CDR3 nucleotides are TGTGCCAGCAGCTTTACCACCTACGAGCAGTACTTC.

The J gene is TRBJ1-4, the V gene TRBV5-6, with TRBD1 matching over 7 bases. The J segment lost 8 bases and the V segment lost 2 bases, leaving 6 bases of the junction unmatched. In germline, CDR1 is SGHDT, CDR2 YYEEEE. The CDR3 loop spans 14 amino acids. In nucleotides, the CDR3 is TGTGCCAGCAGCTTAGAGGGGGCGAGGGAAAAACTGTTTTTT. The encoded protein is CASSLEGAREKLFF. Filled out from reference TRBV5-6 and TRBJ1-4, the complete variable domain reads DAGVTQSPTHLIKTRGQQVTLRCSPKSGHDTVSWYQQALGQGPQFIFQYYEEEERQRGNFPDRFSGHQFPNYSSELNVNALLLGDSALYLCASSLEGAREKLFFGSGTQLSVL.

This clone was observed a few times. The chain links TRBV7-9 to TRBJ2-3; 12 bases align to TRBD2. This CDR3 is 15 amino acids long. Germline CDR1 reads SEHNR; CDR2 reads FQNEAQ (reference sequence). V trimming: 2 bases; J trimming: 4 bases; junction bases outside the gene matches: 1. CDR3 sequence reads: CASSLLAGGPDTQYF. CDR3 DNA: TGTGCCAGCAGCTTACTAGCGGGAGGGCCAGATACGCAGTATTTT.

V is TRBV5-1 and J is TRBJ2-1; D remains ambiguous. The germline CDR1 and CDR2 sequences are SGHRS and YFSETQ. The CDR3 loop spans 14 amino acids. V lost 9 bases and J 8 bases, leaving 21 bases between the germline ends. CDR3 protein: CATRLVSSSDEQFF. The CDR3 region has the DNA TGCGCCACCCGTTTGGTTTCGTCTTCGGATGAGCAGTTCTTC. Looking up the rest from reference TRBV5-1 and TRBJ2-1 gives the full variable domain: KAGVTQTPRYLIKTRGQQVTLSCSPISGHRSVSWYQQTPGQGLQFLFEYFSETQRNKGNFPGRFSGRQFSNSRSEMNVSTLELGDSALYLCATRLVSSSDEQFFGPGTRLTVL.

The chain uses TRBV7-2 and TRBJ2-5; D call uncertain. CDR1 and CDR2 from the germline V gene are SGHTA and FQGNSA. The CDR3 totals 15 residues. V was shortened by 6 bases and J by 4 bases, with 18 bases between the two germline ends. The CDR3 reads CASSSRSGTGETQYF. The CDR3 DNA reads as TGTGCCAGCAGTTCTCGGTCCGGCACGGGAGAGACCCAGTACTTC.

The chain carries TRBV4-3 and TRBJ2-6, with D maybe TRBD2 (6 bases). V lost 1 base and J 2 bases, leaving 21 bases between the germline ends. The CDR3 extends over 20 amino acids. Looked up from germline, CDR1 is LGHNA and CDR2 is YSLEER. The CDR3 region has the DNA TGCGCCAGCAGCCAAGTTAGGACGGGACTTCCTACCACTGGGGCCAACGTCCTGACTTTC. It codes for CASSQVRTGLPTTGANVLTF.

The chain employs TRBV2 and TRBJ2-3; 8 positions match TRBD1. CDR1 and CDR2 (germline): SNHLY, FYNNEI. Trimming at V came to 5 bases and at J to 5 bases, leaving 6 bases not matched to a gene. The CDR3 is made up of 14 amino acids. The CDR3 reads CASSYLTGGDTQYF. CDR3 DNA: TGTGCCAGCAGTTATTTAACAGGGGGAGATACGCAGTATTTT.

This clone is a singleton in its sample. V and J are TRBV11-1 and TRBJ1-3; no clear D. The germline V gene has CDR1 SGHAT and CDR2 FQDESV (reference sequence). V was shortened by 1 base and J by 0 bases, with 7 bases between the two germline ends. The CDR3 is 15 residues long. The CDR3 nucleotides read TGTGCCAGCAGCTTAGGACACTCCTCTGGAAACACCATATATTTT. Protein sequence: CASSLGHSSGNTIYF. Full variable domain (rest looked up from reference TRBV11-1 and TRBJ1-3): EAEVAQSPRYKITEKSQAVAFWCDPISGHATLYWYRQILGQGPELLVQFQDESVVDDSQLPKDRFSAERLKGVDSTLKIQPAELGDSAMYLCASSLGHSSGNTIYFGEGSWLTVV.

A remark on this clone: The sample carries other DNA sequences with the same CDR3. CDR3 residues: CASSPPDQETQYF. CDR3 in DNA: TGTGCCAGCTCACCACCGGACCAAGAGACCCAGTACTTC. V gene TRBV18 combines with J gene TRBJ2-5; D is ambiguous. The CDR3 loop spans 13 amino acids. CDR1 is KGHSH and CDR2 is LQKENI in the germline V gene. V was clipped by 0 bases and J by 0 bases, with 2 bases between them.

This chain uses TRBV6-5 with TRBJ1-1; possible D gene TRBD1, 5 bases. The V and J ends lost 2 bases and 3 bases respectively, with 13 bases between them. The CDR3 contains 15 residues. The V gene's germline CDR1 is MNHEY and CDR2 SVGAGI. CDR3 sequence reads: CASSYLTAGDTEAFF. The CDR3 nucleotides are TGTGCCAGCAGTTACCTGACGGCGGGGGACACTGAAGCTTTCTTT.

CDR3 sequence reads: CASSPLAGGSNEQFF. CDR3 sequence (DNA): TGTGCCAGCAGCCCGCTAGCGGGGGGTTCAAATGAGCAGTTCTTC. This chain joins TRBV2 and TRBJ2-1, with TRBD2 matching over 11 bases. This CDR3 comprises 15 residues. With V trimmed by 6 bases and J by 7 bases, 8 bases remained unmatched. Germline CDR1 is SNHLY and CDR2 is FYNNEI.

The CDR3, as DNA: TGTGCCAGCAGCTTGGGTGATGCTTGGAGTCGTGGCTACACCTTC. Its translation: CASSLGDAWSRGYTF. The chain has TRBV5-4 and TRBJ1-2; D is unresolved. The germline V and J ends were trimmed by 0 bases and 7 bases, with 16 bases remaining between them. This CDR3 is 15 amino acids long. Germline V lookup: CDR1 SGHNT, CDR2 YYREEE (reference sequence).

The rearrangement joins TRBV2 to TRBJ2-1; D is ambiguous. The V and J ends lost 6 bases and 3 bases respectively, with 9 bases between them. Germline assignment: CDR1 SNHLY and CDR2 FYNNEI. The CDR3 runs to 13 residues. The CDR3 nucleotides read TGTGCCAGCAGGCGGATACTCTACAATGAGCAGTTCTTC. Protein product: CASRRILYNEQFF.

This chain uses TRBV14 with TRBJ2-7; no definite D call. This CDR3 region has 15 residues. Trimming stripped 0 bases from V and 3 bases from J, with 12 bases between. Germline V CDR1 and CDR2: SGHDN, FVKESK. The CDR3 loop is CASSQDLDLNYEQYF. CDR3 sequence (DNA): TGTGCCAGCAGCCAAGATTTGGACCTTAACTACGAGCAGTACTTC.

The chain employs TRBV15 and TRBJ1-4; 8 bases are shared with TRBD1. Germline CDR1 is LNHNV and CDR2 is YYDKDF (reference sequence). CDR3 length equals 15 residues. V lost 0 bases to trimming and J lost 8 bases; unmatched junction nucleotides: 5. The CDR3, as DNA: TGTGCCACCAGCAGAGATTCAGGGGGCGAAGAAAAACTGTTTTTT. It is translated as CATSRDSGGEEKLFF.

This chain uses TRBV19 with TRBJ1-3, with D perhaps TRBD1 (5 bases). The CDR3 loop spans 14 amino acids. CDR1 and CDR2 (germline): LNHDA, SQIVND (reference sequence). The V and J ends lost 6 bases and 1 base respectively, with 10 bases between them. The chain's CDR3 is CASSWGGSGNTIYF. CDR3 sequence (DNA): TGTGCCAGTAGCTGGGGGGGTTCTGGAAACACCATATATTTT.

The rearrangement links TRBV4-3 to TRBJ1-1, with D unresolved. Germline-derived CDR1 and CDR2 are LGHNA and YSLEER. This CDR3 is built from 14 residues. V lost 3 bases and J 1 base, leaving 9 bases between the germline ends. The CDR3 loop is CASSHFEGNTEAFF. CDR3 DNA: TGCGCCAGCAGCCATTTCGAGGGGAACACTGAAGCTTTCTTT.

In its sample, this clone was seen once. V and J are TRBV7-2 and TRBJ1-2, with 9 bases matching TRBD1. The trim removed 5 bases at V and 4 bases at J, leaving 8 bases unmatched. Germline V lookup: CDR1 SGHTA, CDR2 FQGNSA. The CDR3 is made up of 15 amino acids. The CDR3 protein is CASSHGTGYGYGYTF. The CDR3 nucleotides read TGTGCCAGCAGCCACGGGACAGGGTATGGCTATGGCTACACCTTC. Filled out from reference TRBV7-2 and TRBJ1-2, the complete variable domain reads GAGVSQSPSNKVTEKGKDVELRCDPISGHTALYWYRQSLGQGLEFLIYFQGNSAPDKSGLPSDRFSAERTGGSVSTLTIQRTQQEDSAVYLCASSHGTGYGYGYTFGSGTRLTVV.

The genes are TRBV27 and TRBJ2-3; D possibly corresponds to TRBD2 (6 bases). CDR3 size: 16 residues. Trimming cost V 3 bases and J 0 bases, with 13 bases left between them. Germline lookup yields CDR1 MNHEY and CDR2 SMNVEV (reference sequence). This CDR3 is CASSLNAGLSTDTQYF. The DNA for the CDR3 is TGTGCCAGCAGTTTGAACGCGGGACTTAGCACAGATACGCAGTATTTT.

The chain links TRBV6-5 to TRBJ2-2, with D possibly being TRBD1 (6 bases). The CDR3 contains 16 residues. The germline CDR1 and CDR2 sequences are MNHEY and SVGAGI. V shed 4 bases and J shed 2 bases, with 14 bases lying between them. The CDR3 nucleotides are TGTGCCAGCAGTTTAGTTTCGGACAGCAACACCGGGGAGCTGTTTTTT. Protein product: CASSLVSDSNTGELFF.

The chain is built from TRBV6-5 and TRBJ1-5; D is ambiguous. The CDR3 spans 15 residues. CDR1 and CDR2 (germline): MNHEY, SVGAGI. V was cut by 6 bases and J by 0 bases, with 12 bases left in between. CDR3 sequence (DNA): TGTGCCAGCAGGGCAGTTACTTATAGCAATCAGCCCCAGCATTTT. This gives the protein CASRAVTYSNQPQHF.

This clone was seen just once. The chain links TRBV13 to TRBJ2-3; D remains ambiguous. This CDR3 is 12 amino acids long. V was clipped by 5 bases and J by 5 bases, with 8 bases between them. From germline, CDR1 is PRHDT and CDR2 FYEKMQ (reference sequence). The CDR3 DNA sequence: TGTGCCAGCAGCCCCCCCGGAGATACGCAGTATTTT. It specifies CASSPPGDTQYF.

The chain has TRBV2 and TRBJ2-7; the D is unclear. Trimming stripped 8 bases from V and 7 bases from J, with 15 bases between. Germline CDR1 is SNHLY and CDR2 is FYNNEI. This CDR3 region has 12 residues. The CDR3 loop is CASGLPFGEQYF. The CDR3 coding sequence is TGTGCCAGCGGGCTACCTTTTGGGGAGCAGTACTTC.

The CDR3 DNA reads as TGTGCCAGCAGGGGGGGGCAGGGCTATGGCTACACCTTC. It translates to CASRGGQGYGYTF. The chain is built from TRBV2 and TRBJ1-2, with D tentatively TRBD1 (6 bases). Trimming removed 6 bases from V and 4 bases from J, with 12 bases in between. Germline values: CDR1 SNHLY, CDR2 FYNNEI. CDR3 length: 13 amino acids.

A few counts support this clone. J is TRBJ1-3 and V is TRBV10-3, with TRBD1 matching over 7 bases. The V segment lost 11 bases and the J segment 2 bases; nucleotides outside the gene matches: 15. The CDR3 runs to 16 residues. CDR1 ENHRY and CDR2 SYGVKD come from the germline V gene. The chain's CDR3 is CAHSPSPDRAGNTIYF. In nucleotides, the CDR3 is TGTGCCCACTCTCCCAGCCCTGACAGGGCTGGAAACACCATATATTTT.

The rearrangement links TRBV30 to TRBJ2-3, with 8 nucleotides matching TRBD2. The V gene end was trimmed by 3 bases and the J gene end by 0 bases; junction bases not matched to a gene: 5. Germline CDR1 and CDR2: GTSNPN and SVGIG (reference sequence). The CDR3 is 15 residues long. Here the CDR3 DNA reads TGTGCCTGGAGCCCCGGGGGGGGGAGCACAGATACGCAGTATTTT. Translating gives CAWSPGGGSTDTQYF. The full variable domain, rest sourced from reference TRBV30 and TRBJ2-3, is SQTIHQWPATLVQPVGSPLSLECTVEGTSNPNLYWYRQAAGRGLQLLFYSVGIGQISSEVPQNLSASRPQDRQFILSSKKLLLSDSGFYLCAWSPGGGSTDTQYFGPGTRLTVL.

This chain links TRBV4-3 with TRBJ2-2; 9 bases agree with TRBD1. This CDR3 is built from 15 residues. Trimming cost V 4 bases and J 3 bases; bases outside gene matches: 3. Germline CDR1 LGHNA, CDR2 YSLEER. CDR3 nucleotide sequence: TGCGCCAGCAGCCCTGGGACAGGGTACACCGGGGAGCTGTTTTTT. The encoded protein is CASSPGTGYTGELFF.

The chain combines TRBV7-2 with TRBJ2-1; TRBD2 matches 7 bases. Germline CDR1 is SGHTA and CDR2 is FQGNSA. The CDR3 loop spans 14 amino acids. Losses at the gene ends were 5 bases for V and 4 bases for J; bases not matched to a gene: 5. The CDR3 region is CASSPSGGYNEQFF. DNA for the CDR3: TGTGCCAGCAGCCCTTCGGGGGGTTACAATGAGCAGTTCTTC.

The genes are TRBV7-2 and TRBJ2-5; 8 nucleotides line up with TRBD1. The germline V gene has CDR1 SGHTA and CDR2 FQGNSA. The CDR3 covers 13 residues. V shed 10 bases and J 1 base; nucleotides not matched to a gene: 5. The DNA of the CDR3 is TGTGCCACACGGACAGGGAGCCAAGAGACCCAGTACTTC. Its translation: CATRTGSQETQYF.